The present T cell receptor beta chain was sequenced within a study of a mutant IDH1 vaccine in newly diagnosed glioma. About the study: During weeks 1, 3, 5, 7, 11, 15, 19 and 23, patients received eight vaccinations. The initiation of vaccination occurred 4-6 weeks after radiotherapy alone, or with temozolomide cycles. Mean patient age was around 40 years; about 60% were male and approximately 38% female. Pretreatment consisted of radiotherapy, temozolomide, or both, with most receiving both.

Libraries were prepared by immunoSEQ multiplex PCR; TCRdb keeps only in-frame clonotypes and omits some of them. This table has some 48,000 clones, just under 80% appearing once. Documented time point: week 5, during vaccination. The study gave 300 ug of mutant IDH1 20-mer peptide per vaccine dose, with topical imiquimod. The CDR3 is 15 amino acids. Germline V gives CDR1 SGDLS, CDR2 YYNGEE. Trimming removed 0 bases at V and 4 bases at J, with 11 bases between. For this clone: Its antigen is unknown.

V and J are TRBV9 and TRBJ2-1; D unresolved. The sample consisted of PBMCs, taken from a glioma patient whose treatment included an IDH1 peptide vaccine. This clonotype was obtained from a woman in her 40s with glioma. In nucleotides, the CDR3 is TGTGCCAGCAGCGTAGACGAGACCGCTTACAATGAGCAGTTCTTC. Translated: CASSVDETAYNEQFF.